This entry lists 28 T cell receptor beta chains sequenced from one sample in a study of CD8 T cells in Susac syndrome. With random hexamers, reverse transcription was performed on roughly 0.5 to 1 ug of RNA. TCRdb independently ran MiXCR on the immunoSEQ multiplex PCR reads; one entry per CDR3 protein. The sample records 210,000 or so distinct CDR3 sequences, around 93% being singletons. What was sequenced was CD4+ T cells from PBMCs. All receptors come from a human donor with Susac syndrome.

The rearrangement joins TRBV2 to TRBJ1-6; no clear D. Germline V CDR1 and CDR2: SNHLY, FYNNEI. The CDR3 contains 12 residues. V lost 6 bases, J lost 9 bases, and 9 bases lay in between. The CDR3 region has the DNA TGTGCCAGCAGAGAGGACCCTTCACCCCTCCACTTT. Encoded protein: CASREDPSPLHF. The whole variable domain, remainder taken from reference TRBV2 and TRBJ1-6, is EPEVTQTPSHQVTQMGQEVILRCVPISNHLYFYWYRQILGQKVEFLVSFYNNEISEKSEIFDDQFSVERPDGSNFTLKIRSTKLEDSAMYFCASREDPSPLHFGNGTRLTVT.

This sequence joins TRBV5-6 and TRBJ2-7; D ambiguous. V gave up 4 bases and J gave up 4 bases, with 12 bases separating them. Per the germline V gene, CDR1 is SGHDT and CDR2 is YYEEEE. The length of the CDR3 is 13 residues. The CDR3, as DNA: TGTGCCAGCAGCCTGGTAACCGGTTACGAGCAGTACTTC. Protein sequence: CASSLVTGYEQYF.

This sequence joins TRBV4-2 and TRBJ1-3; 9 positions match TRBD1. This CDR3 comprises 15 residues. The V gene's germline CDR1 is LGHNA and CDR2 YNFKEQ. V trimming: 4 bases; J trimming: 7 bases; junction bases outside the gene matches: 8. Here the CDR3 reads CASSPGGQGFNTIYF. CDR3 DNA sequence: TGTGCCAGCAGCCCCGGGGGACAGGGCTTCAACACCATATATTTT.

This clonotype was seen only once. This chain connects TRBV6-5 to TRBJ1-2, with D possibly TRBD1 on 5 matching bases. Trimming took 6 bases from V and 2 from J, leaving 13 bases between them. The CDR3 runs to 14 residues. Germline V CDR1 and CDR2: MNHEY, SVGAGI. CDR3 protein: CASSLDSFNYGYTF. The CDR3 coding sequence is TGTGCCAGCAGCCTCGACAGCTTCAACTATGGCTACACCTTC.

The rearrangement links TRBV20-1 to TRBJ2-1; D not resolved. This CDR3 comprises 11 residues. From germline, CDR1 is DFQATT and CDR2 SNEGSKA (reference sequence). V was clipped by 5 bases and J by 8 bases, with 10 bases between them. The CDR3 DNA reads as TGCAGTGCTGTTCACGTGGATGAGCAGTTCTTC. This codes for CSAVHVDEQFF.

The V and J genes are TRBV20-1 and TRBJ2-7; TRBD1 aligns across 7 bases. V lost 5 bases, J lost 6 bases, and 7 bases stayed unmatched. Looked up from germline, CDR1 is DFQATT and CDR2 is SNEGSKA (reference sequence). The length of the CDR3 is 12 residues. The CDR3 is CSAGGQPSEQYF. The CDR3 DNA sequence: TGCAGTGCTGGGGGACAGCCCTCCGAGCAGTACTTC.

The chain combines TRBV6-2 or TRBV6-3 with TRBJ2-3; D is possibly TRBD2 (5 bases). The germline gives CDR1 MNHEY, CDR2 SVGEGT. The V end lost 6 bases, the J end lost 5 bases, and 9 bases lay between the germline ends. The CDR3 runs to 12 residues. Written as DNA, the CDR3 is TGTGCCAGCAGGAGAGGGCGAGATACGCAGTATTTT. Translation: CASRRGRDTQYF.

The chain uses TRBV24-1 and TRBJ1-1; maybe TRBD1 (5 bases). The V gene lost 7 bases and the J gene lost 12 bases, with 20 bases spanning the gap. Germline V gene data show CDR1 as KGHDR and CDR2 as SFDVKD. This CDR3 region has 13 residues. CDR3 nucleotide sequence: TGTGCCACCAGCCCTACGGGGGTATATGGGACTTTCTTT. Amino acid sequence: CATSPTGVYGTFF.

V is TRBV7-6 and J is TRBJ1-1, with 11 nucleotides matching TRBD1. The CDR3 has 16 amino acids. From germline, CDR1 is SGHVS and CDR2 FNYEAQ. V shed 1 base, J shed 1 base, and the junction held 2 bases outside the gene matches. The CDR3 reads CASSLGTGGPNTEAFF. CDR3 coding DNA: TGTGCCAGCAGCTTAGGGACAGGGGGCCCGAACACTGAAGCTTTCTTT.

V usage is TRBV4-1 and J usage is TRBJ2-7; tentative D call: TRBD1 (6 bases). V lost 5 bases, J lost 2 bases, and 16 bases lay in between. CDR3 size: 15 residues. Germline-derived CDR1 and CDR2 are MGHRA and YSYEKL. The CDR3 protein is CASSAVPGAAYEQYF. The CDR3 region has the DNA TGCGCCAGCAGCGCCGTTCCAGGGGCCGCCTACGAGCAGTACTTC.

The chain employs TRBV29-1 and TRBJ1-1, with 9 bases identical to TRBD1. The length of the CDR3 is 14 residues. The V segment lost 2 bases and the J segment 5 bases; nucleotides outside the gene matches: 6. In germline, CDR1 is SQVTM, CDR2 ANQGSEA. Here the CDR3 reads CSVESAQGATEAFF. The DNA for the CDR3 is TGCAGCGTTGAAAGCGCACAGGGGGCGACTGAAGCTTTCTTT.

The chain has TRBV12-3 or TRBV12-4 and TRBJ2-3, with D maybe TRBD1 (6 bases). Trimming took off 1 base at V and 4 bases at J, with 9 bases between the two ends. The CDR3 has 14 residues. Here the CDR3 DNA reads TGTGCCAGCAGTTTAGGGGCAGGGGCAGATACGCAGTATTTT. Protein product: CASSLGAGADTQYF.

The V call is TRBV4-3, the J call TRBJ1-1, with 8 bases lining up with TRBD1. Germline loops: CDR1 LGHNA, CDR2 YSLEER. The V segment lost 0 bases and the J segment 4 bases; nucleotides outside the gene matches: 1. This CDR3 has 14 amino acids. CDR3 DNA: TGCGCCAGCAGCCAAGACCAGGGGGCCACTGAAGCTTTCTTT. Protein product: CASSQDQGATEAFF.

V and J are TRBV27 and TRBJ1-5, with 7 nucleotides matching TRBD1. Germline V gives CDR1 MNHEY, CDR2 SMNVEV (reference sequence). CDR3 size: 15 residues. Unmatched junction bases numbered 6, after V lost 5 bases and J lost 2 bases. As DNA, the CDR3 is TGTGCCAGCAGTACACAGGGGAAAGGCAATCAGCCCCAGCATTTT. This encodes CASSTQGKGNQPQHF.

J is TRBJ1-2 and V is TRBV12-3 or TRBV12-4; D is perhaps TRBD1 (6 bases). There are 14 residues in the CDR3. Trimming left V 5 bases short and J 7 bases short, with 17 bases between. The CDR3 nucleotides are TGTGCCAGCAGTCTATACGACAGGCACGTTGGCTACACCTTC. Protein: CASSLYDRHVGYTF.

The V call is TRBV7-8, the J call TRBJ2-1, with D hard to call. Germline V lookup: CDR1 SGHVS, CDR2 FQNEAQ. There are 11 residues in the CDR3. V was cut by 5 bases and J by 8 bases, with 7 bases left in between. DNA of the CDR3: TGTGCCAGCAGCCCTGGGCATGAGCAGTTCTTC. It yields the protein CASSPGHEQFF.

V and J are TRBV7-6 and TRBJ1-2, with TRBD1 matching over 8 bases. The CDR3 has 17 residues. The J segment lost 4 bases and the V segment lost 2 bases, leaving 12 bases of the junction unmatched. Germline loops: CDR1 SGHVS, CDR2 FNYEAQ. The CDR3 sequence is CASSLQTVGQGGYGYTF. In nucleotides, the CDR3 is TGTGCCAGCAGCTTACAGACCGTAGGACAGGGCGGCTATGGCTACACCTTC.

The chain links TRBV3-1 to TRBJ2-2; D unclear. Per the germline V gene, CDR1 is LGHDT and CDR2 is YNNKEL (reference sequence). The CDR3 totals 14 residues. With 0 bases removed from V and 1 base from J, the gap between germline ends came to 3 bases. CDR3 in amino acids: CASSQELNTGELFF. The CDR3 DNA sequence: TGTGCCAGCAGCCAAGAATTGAACACCGGGGAGCTGTTTTTT.

The chain recombines TRBV28 with TRBJ1-2, with 8 nucleotides matching TRBD1. Losses at the gene ends were 6 bases for V and 3 bases for J; bases not matched to a gene: 6. CDR3 size: 14 residues. Germline V gene lookup returns CDR1 MDHEN and CDR2 SYDVKM. CDR3 nucleotides: TGTGCCAGCAGCACGGGACAGGCCTACTATGGCTACACCTTC. Amino acid sequence: CASSTGQAYYGYTF.

The V call is TRBV29-1, the J call TRBJ1-1; TRBD1 aligns across 7 bases. V was pared by 3 bases and J by 11 bases, with 6 bases of the junction left unmatched. The germline gives CDR1 SQVTM, CDR2 ANQGSEA. The CDR3 has 11 residues. In DNA, the CDR3 is TGCAGCGTTGACCAAGGGGGCGGCGCTTTCTTT. Its protein is CSVDQGGGAFF.

The chain employs TRBV9 and TRBJ2-7; possibly TRBD1 for D (5 bases). V shed 0 bases and J shed 0 bases, with 10 bases lying between them. The CDR3 sequence is 15 residues long. From germline, CDR1 is SGDLS and CDR2 YYNGEE. The CDR3 sequence: CASSVATGTSYEQYF. As DNA, the CDR3 is TGTGCCAGCAGCGTAGCTACAGGAACCTCCTACGAGCAGTACTTC.

The chain carries TRBV7-8 and TRBJ2-3, with D unclear. Germline V gene data show CDR1 as SGHVS and CDR2 as FQNEAQ. This CDR3 comprises 15 residues. Trimming removed 1 base at V and 2 bases at J, with 10 bases between. In DNA form, the CDR3 reads TGTGCCAGCAGCTTAGGGGCGGCCCCCACAGATACGCAGTATTTT. Its translation: CASSLGAAPTDTQYF.

The gene calls are TRBV9 and TRBJ2-5, with D perhaps matching TRBD1 (6 bases). V lost 2 bases and J 2 bases, leaving 13 bases between the germline ends. The CDR3 loop spans 15 amino acids. Per germline, CDR1 SGDLS and CDR2 YYNGEE. The CDR3 is CASSVIKGEQETQYF. In DNA, the CDR3 is TGTGCCAGCAGCGTTATCAAGGGGGAGCAAGAGACCCAGTACTTC. Looking up the rest from reference TRBV9 and TRBJ2-5 gives the full variable domain: DSGVTQTPKHLITATGQRVTLRCSPRSGDLSVYWYQQSLDQGLQFLIQYYNGEERAKGNILERFSAQQFPDLHSELNLSSLELGDSALYFCASSVIKGEQETQYFGPGTRLLVL.

The chain couples TRBV4-1 to TRBJ2-7, with TRBD2 as a possible D gene (5 bases). This CDR3 contains 15 residues. The V end was cut by 0 bases, the J end by 4 bases, with 13 bases between. Per the germline V gene, CDR1 is MGHRA and CDR2 is YSYEKL. The CDR3: CASSQEPDRGYEQYF. The CDR3 DNA sequence: TGCGCCAGCAGCCAAGAACCTGACCGGGGATACGAGCAGTACTTC.

The J gene is TRBJ1-4, the V gene TRBV30, with TRBD1 matching 10 bases. The trim removed 2 bases at V and 7 bases at J, leaving 7 bases unmatched. Germline assignment: CDR1 GTSNPN and CDR2 SVGIG (reference sequence). This CDR3 is built from 15 residues. The CDR3 DNA reads TGTGCCTGGAGTCGACAGGGGGCCTCCAGTGAAAAACTGTTTTTT. This sequence encodes CAWSRQGASSEKLFF. Drawing the rest from reference TRBV30 and TRBJ1-4, the complete variable domain is SQTIHQWPATLVQPVGSPLSLECTVEGTSNPNLYWYRQAAGRGLQLLFYSVGIGQISSEVPQNLSASRPQDRQFILSSKKLLLSDSGFYLCAWSRQGASSEKLFFGSGTQLSVL.

The chain combines TRBV24-1 with TRBJ2-5; no firm D call. The CDR3 is 14 residues long. The V end lost 5 bases, the J end lost 5 bases, and 14 bases lay between the germline ends. Germline V gene data show CDR1 as KGHDR and CDR2 as SFDVKD. The CDR3 spells CATSVLWGDETQYF. The CDR3 region has the DNA TGTGCCACCAGTGTACTGTGGGGTGACGAGACCCAGTACTTC.

The CDR3 DNA sequence: TGTGCCAGCAGTCTTGGACTAGCGGGGAGCTCCTACGAGCAGTACTTC. The encoded protein is CASSLGLAGSSYEQYF. The chain combines TRBV27 with TRBJ2-7; TRBD2 aligns across 12 bases. Trimming took 5 bases from V and 0 from J; bases not matched to a gene: 5. Germline values: CDR1 MNHEY, CDR2 SMNVEV (reference sequence). This CDR3 has 16 amino acids.

The rearrangement uses TRBV6-2 or TRBV6-3 and TRBJ2-1; no firm D call. The V and J ends lost 3 bases and 7 bases respectively, with 10 bases between them. CDR1 and CDR2 (germline): MNHEY, SVGEGT. The CDR3 has 13 amino acids. Here the CDR3 reads CASSYVNGNEQFF. In DNA, the CDR3 is TGTGCCAGCAGTTATGTTAACGGGAATGAGCAGTTCTTC.